A single sample gave rise to the 6 T cell receptor beta chains below, sequenced in a study of cytomegalovirus exposure and HLA in healthy donors. PCR amplification relied on 60 Vbeta primers (plus 13 Jbeta primers). Sequenced by immunoSEQ multiplex PCR; TCRdb stores in-frame clones only, minus some. The data contain 110,000 or so clones, roughly 82% of them singletons. Sample: PBMCs. Source of these receptors: a woman under 30 in good health and CMV-seronegative.

This clone was detected once. This chain uses TRBV6-5 with TRBJ2-7; 9 nucleotides agree with TRBD1. Germline V CDR1 and CDR2: MNHEY, SVGAGI. This CDR3 spans 14 amino acids. Trimming removed 6 bases from V and 4 bases from J; junction bases left unmatched: 7. The CDR3 nucleotides read TGTGCCAGCAGCCCCGGACAGGGGAGGTACGAGCAGTACTTC. Translation gives CASSPGQGRYEQYF.

The chain carries TRBV30 and TRBJ2-5, with D unclear. The better agreement between TRBJ2-7 and the DNA end casts doubt on the J call. CDR1 is GTSNPN, CDR2 SVGIG, per germline (reference sequence). The CDR3 runs 12 residues. As DNA, the CDR3 is TGTGCCTGGAGTGTATACAGCTACGAGCAGTACTTC. Protein: CAWSVYSYEQYF.

The genes are TRBV6-1 and TRBJ1-2, with 7 bases identical to TRBD1. V shed 4 bases and J 4 bases; nucleotides not matched to a gene: 0. Germline values: CDR1 MNHNS, CDR2 SASEGT. CDR3 size: 12 residues. For the CDR3, the DNA is TGTGCCAGCAGTGGACAGGGCTATGGCTACACCTTC. This codes for CASSGQGYGYTF.

J is TRBJ2-7 and V is TRBV9, with TRBD2 matching 7 bases. V lost 4 bases and J lost 5; bases outside the gene matches: 12. The CDR3 covers 15 residues. Germline V gene data show CDR1 as SGDLS and CDR2 as YYNGEE. The CDR3 bases are TGTGCCAGCAGCTTTGGGGGGGGTCCGTTAAACGAGCAGTACTTC. Translated, it gives CASSFGGGPLNEQYF.

The V gene is TRBV7-9, the J gene TRBJ1-1, with D tentatively TRBD1 (5 bases). V was trimmed by 1 base and J by 2 bases, leaving 8 bases between them. Germline V gives CDR1 SEHNR, CDR2 FQNEAQ (reference sequence). The length of the CDR3 is 14 residues. Written as DNA, the CDR3 is TGTGCCAGCAGCTTAGGGGGCTCTAACACTGAAGCTTTCTTT. Its translation: CASSLGGSNTEAFF.

J is TRBJ1-2 and V is TRBV5-8; 7 bases are shared with TRBD1. V shed 4 bases and J 4 bases; nucleotides not matched to a gene: 10. CDR1 and CDR2 (germline): SGHTS, YDEGEE. CDR3 length equals 15 residues. CDR3 bases: TGTGCCAGCAGCCCCGACAGGGCAAGAGGCTATGGCTACACCTTC. This encodes CASSPDRARGYGYTF.